This TCR beta chain appears in the sequencing data of a study of neurological immune-mediated disorders. Study outcomes and limitations: Expanded clones shared no identical CDR3 amino acid sequences across subjects, which suggested private TCR-beta repertoires in all groups.

The CDR3 spans 19 residues. V lost 4 bases to trimming and J lost 4 bases; unmatched junction nucleotides: 18. 5'RACE generated cDNA with 10-nucleotide random UMIs. A single record per CDR3 protein comes from TCRdb applying MiXCR to the 5' RACE reads. The repertoire holds just under 60,000 distinct CDR3 sequences, 2% to 2.5% seen once, with 3% in the top ten. It was from 2 million PBMCs stored at -80 C that the unsorted libraries were obtained. This clonotype turned up a few times. Its antigen is unidentified. The V call is TRBV12-3 or TRBV12-4, the J call TRBJ2-1; 8 bases match TRBD2. The receptor was derived from a man aged 50 to 60 with multiple sclerosis. The sample comprised PBMCs. The CDR3 loop is CASSSTSGPLEGLYNEQFF. The CDR3 region has the DNA TGTGCCAGCAGTTCTACTAGCGGACCCCTAGAAGGGCTTTACAATGAGCAGTTCTTC.